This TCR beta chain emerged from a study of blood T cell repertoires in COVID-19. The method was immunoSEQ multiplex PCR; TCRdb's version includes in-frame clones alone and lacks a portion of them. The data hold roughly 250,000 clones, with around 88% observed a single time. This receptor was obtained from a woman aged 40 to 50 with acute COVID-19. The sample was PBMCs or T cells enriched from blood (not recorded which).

The CDR3 reads CASSLGATGTNEQFF. In DNA form, the CDR3 reads TGCGCCAGCAGCTTGGGGGCGACAGGGACAAATGAGCAGTTCTTC. The chain carries TRBV5-1 and TRBJ2-1, with TRBD1 matching over 7 bases. V trimming: 0 bases; J trimming: 7 bases; junction bases outside the gene matches: 7. The germline gives CDR1 SGHRS, CDR2 YFSETQ. This CDR3 has 15 amino acids.